One T cell receptor (beta chain) is described in this entry. The antigen is undetermined. This entry comes from a study of cytotoxic CD8 clonotypes in ibrutinib-treated CLL. The intended depth for sequencing was 1 in 200,000 to 1 in 1 million T cells. Libraries were prepared by immunoSEQ multiplex PCR; TCRdb keeps only in-frame clonotypes and omits some of them. The sample includes 200,000 to 250,000 clones, roughly 70% of them seen just once. In germline, CDR1 is MNHNY, CDR2 SVGAGI (reference sequence). J was trimmed by 6 bases and V by 7 bases; bases with no gene match: 12. The CDR3 is made up of 15 amino acids. Findings of the study overall: Pretreatment clonality was elevated relative to age-matched healthy donors and paralleled circulating CD8+ T-cell counts. Public clonotypes, an uncommon group, contracted or remained stable on treatment.

Sample: PBMCs, taken after 24 months of ibrutinib treatment. The rearrangement links TRBV6-6 to TRBJ1-5; TRBD1 matches at 7 bases. The source of this sequence is a human donor with chronic lymphocytic leukemia. The chain's CDR3 is CASTYSGGYLQPQHF. CDR3 DNA sequence: TGTGCCAGCACCTACTCAGGGGGGTATCTTCAGCCCCAGCATTTT.